The 27 T cell receptor beta chains listed next were all sequenced from one sample in a study of shared clonotypes between healthy human individuals. TCRdb keeps only in-frame clones here, not all; method: immunoSEQ multiplex PCR. This table has roughly 2 million clones, 85% to 95% appearing once. CD45RO-negative, CCR7-positively selected cells formed the naive CD8 fraction, excluding terminally differentiated effector memory CD45RA+ cells. Sequenced material: naive CD8+ T cells sorted from blood. These receptors were taken from a young man in good health.

This clone has only a few counts. V gene TRBV4-3 combines with J gene TRBJ2-2; D might be TRBD2 (5 bases). CDR1 is LGHNA, CDR2 YSLEER, per germline. V was clipped by 4 bases and J by 3 bases, with 9 bases between them. The length of the CDR3 is 14 residues. In DNA form, the CDR3 reads TGCGCCAGCAGCCCCCGGGATTACACCGGGGAGCTGTTTTTT. Translating it yields CASSPRDYTGELFF.

The CDR3 sequence: CASSPLDSNYGYTF. The CDR3 DNA follows: TGCGCCAGCAGCCCTTTAGACAGTAACTATGGCTACACCTTC. The chain joins TRBV4-1 to TRBJ1-2, with a tentative D call TRBD1 (5 bases). The V gene lost 4 bases and the J gene lost 1 base, with 10 bases spanning the gap. CDR3 length equals 14 residues. CDR1 and CDR2 (germline): MGHRA, YSYEKL.

The chain couples TRBV27 to TRBJ2-3; D is uncertain. The germline V gene has CDR1 MNHEY and CDR2 SMNVEV (reference sequence). This CDR3 is 11 amino acids long. Between the trimmed V and J ends, which lost 10 bases and 6 bases, there was a span of 11 bases. The CDR3 is CATTEVDTQYF. The CDR3, as DNA: TGTGCCACCACTGAGGTTGATACGCAGTATTTT.

The count of this clone is one. The rearrangement links TRBV28 to TRBJ2-7; D gene ambiguous. Between the trimmed V and J ends, which lost 5 bases and 2 bases, there was a span of 13 bases. CDR1 MDHEN and CDR2 SYDVKM come from the germline V gene. This CDR3 spans 14 amino acids. CDR3 sequence: CASSAPWEPYEQYF. The CDR3 DNA follows: TGTGCCAGCAGTGCCCCATGGGAACCCTACGAGCAGTACTTC.

The chain carries TRBV28 and TRBJ2-7, with D unclear. The CDR3 covers 13 residues. Trimming took 5 bases from V and 3 from J, leaving 11 bases between them. Germline lookup yields CDR1 MDHEN and CDR2 SYDVKM. CDR3 in DNA: TGTGCCAGCAGTCCTGGCGAGTACTACGAGCAGTACTTC. Its translation: CASSPGEYYEQYF.

The rearrangement joins TRBV7-8 to TRBJ2-2, with 8 bases aligning to TRBD1. CDR1 SGHVS and CDR2 FQNEAQ come from the germline V gene. Trimming took 4 bases from V and 1 from J; bases not matched to a gene: 2. CDR3 length equals 15 residues. The CDR3 reads CASSSGTGNTGELFF. The CDR3 DNA reads as TGTGCCAGCAGCTCCGGGACAGGGAACACCGGGGAGCTGTTTTTT. Drawing the rest from reference TRBV7-8 and TRBJ2-2, the complete variable domain is GAGVSQSPRYKVAKRGQDVALRCDPISGHVSLFWYQQALGQGPEFLTYFQNEAQLDKSGLPSDRFFAERPEGSVSTLKIQRTQQEDSAVYLCASSSGTGNTGELFFGEGSRLTVL.

The V and J genes are TRBV9 and TRBJ1-5, with D hard to call. The CDR3 loop spans 19 amino acids. CDR1 is SGDLS and CDR2 is YYNGEE in the germline V gene. The germline V and J ends were trimmed by 0 bases and 0 bases, with 19 bases remaining between them. CDR3 amino acids: CASSVGVRGLRDSNQPQHF. CDR3 bases: TGTGCCAGCAGCGTAGGTGTGAGAGGGTTACGGGATAGCAATCAGCCCCAGCATTTT. Full variable domain (missing parts from reference TRBV9 and TRBJ1-5): DSGVTQTPKHLITATGQRVTLRCSPRSGDLSVYWYQQSLDQGLQFLIQYYNGEERAKGNILERFSAQQFPDLHSELNLSSLELGDSALYFCASSVGVRGLRDSNQPQHFGDGTRLSIL.

This chain connects TRBV7-9 to TRBJ2-5; D might be TRBD2 (6 bases). Trimming stripped 5 bases from V and 1 base from J, with 14 bases between. Germline V lookup: CDR1 SEHNR, CDR2 FQNEAQ (reference sequence). The CDR3 contains 15 residues. CDR3 sequence (DNA): TGTGCCAGCAGCCGGGTGGGGGGAAGCCAAGAGACCCAGTACTTC. Translated, it gives CASSRVGGSQETQYF.

This sequence joins TRBV25-1 and TRBJ2-7; maybe TRBD2 (6 bases). Germline V gives CDR1 MGHDK, CDR2 SYGVNS. V lost 5 bases to trimming and J lost 2 bases, with 10 bases between them. This CDR3 spans 13 amino acids. DNA of the CDR3: TGTGCCAGCAGTTTTGGGGAGGCCTACGAGCAGTACTTC. This encodes CASSFGEAYEQYF.

This sequence joins TRBV19 and TRBJ1-3; 7 bases line up with TRBD1. V dropped 6 bases and J dropped 0; count of bases not matched to a gene: 11. The CDR3 loop spans 17 amino acids. Germline CDR1 LNHDA, CDR2 SQIVND (reference sequence). CDR3 in DNA: TGTGCCAGTAGCTTGAGGGACAGTCTTCTCTCTGGAAACACCATATATTTT. Translating it yields CASSLRDSLLSGNTIYF.

V and J are TRBV13 and TRBJ2-3; 10 bases line up with TRBD2. Trimming cost V 2 bases and J 0 bases; bases outside gene matches: 5. CDR3 size: 17 residues. The V gene's germline CDR1 is PRHDT and CDR2 FYEKMQ (reference sequence). CDR3 nucleotides: TGTGCCAGCAGCTTACTCAAGCGGGGGGGGAGCACAGATACGCAGTATTTT. Protein sequence: CASSLLKRGGSTDTQYF.

Note on this clone: Other DNA sequences in this sample translate to the same CDR3. The J gene is TRBJ2-6, the V gene TRBV7-9, with D unresolved. With 4 bases removed from V and 0 bases from J, the gap between germline ends came to 4 bases. Germline CDR1 and CDR2: SEHNR and FQNEAQ (reference sequence). The CDR3 length is 14 residues. The CDR3 loop reads CASSYSSGANVLTF. DNA of the CDR3: TGTGCCAGCAGCTATAGCTCTGGGGCCAACGTCCTGACTTTC. The whole variable domain, filled in from reference TRBV7-9 and TRBJ2-6, reads DTGVSQNPRHKITKRGQNVTFRCDPISEHNRLYWYRQTLGQGPEFLTYFQNEAQLEKSRLLSDRFSAERPKGSFSTLEIQRTEQGDSAMYLCASSYSSGANVLTFGAGSRLTVL.

The V and J genes are TRBV28 and TRBJ1-1, with D possibly TRBD1 on 6 matching bases. Germline CDR1 reads MDHEN; CDR2 reads SYDVKM. This CDR3 contains 14 residues. Deletions cut 3 bases from V and 5 bases from J, with 13 bases between. The CDR3 loop reads CASSFATGNTEAFF. CDR3 sequence (DNA): TGTGCCAGCAGTTTCGCGACAGGCAATACTGAAGCTTTCTTT.

Comments on this clone: Here the CDR3 omits its conserved ending phenylalanine or tryptophan, so a read error is the likely source. The V call is TRBV6-1, the J call TRBJ2-7; 12 bases line up with TRBD1. CDR1 MNHNS and CDR2 SASEGT come from the germline V gene. J gave up 4 bases and V 8 bases, and 6 bases lay outside the gene matches. The CDR3 consists of 14 residues. The CDR3: CASERDRGLYEQYL. The CDR3 DNA follows: TGTGCCAGCGAACGGGACAGGGGGCTTTACGAGCAGTACTTG.

The gene calls are TRBV7-9 and TRBJ1-2; D remains ambiguous. V lost 5 bases and J 6 bases, leaving 19 bases between the germline ends. This CDR3 has 15 amino acids. CDR1 and CDR2 (germline): SEHNR, FQNEAQ (reference sequence). The CDR3 loop is CASSRGLVQADGYTF. The CDR3 DNA sequence: TGTGCCAGCAGCCGTGGTTTGGTTCAGGCGGATGGCTACACCTTC.

The chain employs TRBV6-1 and TRBJ2-7, with 7 bases identical to TRBD2. The CDR3 length is 13 residues. CDR1 is MNHNS, CDR2 SASEGT, per germline. CDR3 sequence (DNA): TGTGGGGGGAGGGAGGGGCCCTCCTACGAGCAGTACTTC. Translation: CGGREGPSYEQYF.

This sequence joins TRBV11-2 and TRBJ2-1; D gene uncertain. The CDR3 runs 15 residues. Germline CDR1 reads SGHAT; CDR2 reads FQNNGV. Trimming shortened V by 7 bases and J by 0 bases, and 13 bases separated the two germline ends. CDR3 protein: CASIGEVSSYNEQFF. DNA of the CDR3: TGTGCCAGCATCGGAGAGGTCAGCTCCTACAATGAGCAGTTCTTC.

This chain uses TRBV28 with TRBJ2-6; the D is unclear. Between the trimmed V and J ends, which lost 3 bases and 0 bases, there was a span of 3 bases. This CDR3 region has 14 residues. Germline loops: CDR1 MDHEN, CDR2 SYDVKM. CDR3 nucleotide sequence: TGTGCCAGCAGTTTCTTCTCTGGGGCCAACGTCCTGACTTTC. Residues: CASSFFSGANVLTF.

This chain connects TRBV6-5 to TRBJ1-6; perhaps TRBD1 as D (6 bases). The V gene lost 0 bases and the J gene lost 7 bases, with 10 bases spanning the gap. The V gene's germline CDR1 is MNHEY and CDR2 SVGAGI. The CDR3 length is 15 residues. CDR3 loop: CASSYSGDTNSPLHF. CDR3 coding DNA: TGTGCCAGCAGTTACTCGGGGGACACAAATTCACCCCTCCACTTT.

This clone was detected only a few times. The rearrangement joins TRBV2 to TRBJ2-5, with unresolved D. This CDR3 is built from 15 residues. Germline CDR1 and CDR2: SNHLY and FYNNEI. V gave up 0 bases and J gave up 1 base, with 9 bases separating them. In DNA form, the CDR3 reads TGTGCCAGCAGTGAAGCGGGCAGACCCCAAGAGACCCAGTACTTC. It translates to CASSEAGRPQETQYF.

The chain is built from TRBV4-1 and TRBJ2-7, with a possible D match to TRBD2 (6 bases). The CDR3 contains 14 residues. Germline V CDR1 and CDR2: MGHRA, YSYEKL. Between the trimmed V and J ends, which lost 3 bases and 1 base, there was a span of 10 bases. CDR3 nucleotide sequence: TGCGCCAGCAGCCATGGGGCGGGGTCCTACGAGCAGTACTTC. It yields the protein CASSHGAGSYEQYF.

This clone was seen a single time. The J gene is TRBJ1-1, the V gene TRBV27; D is ambiguous. Germline CDR1 reads MNHEY; CDR2 reads SMNVEV (reference sequence). V was pared by 5 bases and J by 4 bases, with 8 bases between. This CDR3 has 12 residues. Here the CDR3 reads CASSRMGTEAFF. Written as DNA, the CDR3 is TGTGCCAGCAGTCGGATGGGCACTGAAGCTTTCTTT.

J is TRBJ2-2 and V is TRBV10-1; 10 nucleotides line up with TRBD1. Germline CDR1 and CDR2: WNHNN and SYGVQD (reference sequence). There are 15 residues in the CDR3. The V gene end was trimmed by 4 bases and the J gene end by 7 bases; junction bases not matched to a gene: 6. The CDR3 loop reads CASSAGTGAFGELFF. The CDR3 region has the DNA TGCGCCAGCAGTGCCGGGACAGGGGCATTCGGGGAGCTGTTTTTT.

The chain employs TRBV27 and TRBJ1-2; TRBD1 is a possible D gene (5 bases). Germline V gene data show CDR1 as MNHEY and CDR2 as SMNVEV (reference sequence). The CDR3 consists of 17 residues. V dropped 5 bases and J dropped 7 bases, with 26 bases sitting between them. CDR3 sequence (DNA): TGTGCCAGCAGTCCCTGGGGGGACCCCTTCAGTTCAGGTGGCTACACCTTC. It codes for CASSPWGDPFSSGGYTF.

The chain couples TRBV6-5 to TRBJ2-7; D possibly corresponds to TRBD2 (7 bases). Trimming pared 0 bases from V and 7 bases from J, leaving 16 bases between. From germline, CDR1 is MNHEY and CDR2 SVGAGI. The CDR3 extends over 15 amino acids. CDR3 in DNA: TGTGCCAGCAGTTACTCGACCTCAGGGGAGGGTGAGCAGTACTTC. Its protein product is CASSYSTSGEGEQYF.

This rearrangement joins TRBV12-2 to TRBJ2-7; the listed D gene, TRBD2, was not tested against the DNA. TRBV12-2 represents a pseudogene. This CDR3 comprises 13 residues. The CDR3 DNA is TGTGCAAAGAAACTAGCGGGAGCTGACGTGGGGTACTTC. This gives the protein CAKKLAGADVGYF.

The rearrangement joins TRBV6-5 to TRBJ1-5, with 7 nucleotides matching TRBD1. This CDR3 comprises 16 residues. Germline values: CDR1 MNHEY, CDR2 SVGAGI. V dropped 4 bases and J dropped 2; count of bases not matched to a gene: 8. CDR3 DNA sequence: TGTGCCAGCAGTTCCAGGGGGATTGACGGCAATCAGCCCCAGCATTTT. Translating gives CASSSRGIDGNQPQHF.